Listed here are 6 T cell receptor beta chains from one sample, sequenced in a study of CD8 T cells in Susac syndrome (dated by TCRdb to between 2018 and 2021). Library creation used the immunoSEQ multiplex PCR assay. RNA was extracted with the RNeasy kit and 0.5 to 1 ug was reverse transcribed using random hexamers. TCRdb reran the public reads through fastp at Q25 and MiXCR, keeping productive beta chains. Each CDR3 protein appears once, grouped with its most common genes and DNA. This sample has roughly 200,000 distinct CDR3 sequences in its table, and approximately 94% of those were observed once. 0.1% of the sample is taken by the ten largest. Sequencing was done on a sample of CD4+ T cells from PBMCs. These receptors all come from a human donor in good health.

The chain carries TRBV9 and TRBJ2-7; D perhaps matches TRBD1 (5 bases). This CDR3 is built from 13 residues. Germline CDR1 is SGDLS and CDR2 is YYNGEE. The V end lost 4 bases, the J end lost 3 bases, and 11 bases lay between the germline ends. CDR3 nucleotide sequence: TGTGCCAGCAGCCGGGCAGGGATCTACGAGCAGTACTTC. This sequence encodes CASSRAGIYEQYF.

The rearrangement links TRBV11-1 to TRBJ2-1; a weak D match, TRBD2 (6 bases). V gave up 8 bases and J gave up 7 bases, with 27 bases separating them. CDR3 size: 17 residues. Germline CDR1 and CDR2: SGHAT and FQDESV (reference sequence). The chain's CDR3 is CASSSGPLAGYGNEQFF. The CDR3, as DNA: TGTGCCAGCTCTTCCGGCCCTCTTGCGGGATATGGAAATGAGCAGTTCTTC.

The chain uses TRBV15 and TRBJ2-2; D is possibly TRBD2 (5 bases). The CDR3 runs to 16 residues. Between the trimmed V and J ends, which lost 0 bases and 7 bases, there was a span of 15 bases. Germline lookup yields CDR1 LNHNV and CDR2 YYDKDF (reference sequence). CDR3 amino acids: CATSRDQHSGLGELFF. The CDR3 coding sequence is TGTGCCACCAGCAGAGATCAGCACTCAGGACTCGGGGAGCTGTTTTTT.

The chain uses TRBV6-5 and TRBJ2-7; 9 nucleotides agree with TRBD1. The V segment lost 6 bases and the J segment 0 bases; nucleotides outside the gene matches: 6. The CDR3 spans 15 residues. Germline loops: CDR1 MNHEY, CDR2 SVGAGI. This chain's CDR3 is CASSNSGQGSYEQYF. DNA for the CDR3: TGTGCCAGCAGCAATTCGGGACAGGGCTCCTACGAGCAGTACTTC.

V gene TRBV20-1 combines with J gene TRBJ1-5; D is unclear. Trimming took off 5 bases at V and 3 bases at J, with 11 bases between the two ends. The CDR3 totals 13 residues. Germline CDR1 and CDR2: DFQATT and SNEGSKA (reference sequence). CDR3 in amino acids: CSAVGDINQPQHF. DNA for the CDR3: TGCAGTGCTGTCGGGGATATCAATCAGCCCCAGCATTTT.

The gene calls are TRBV3-1 and TRBJ2-4; D not certain. The germline CDR1 and CDR2 sequences are LGHDT and YNNKEL (reference sequence). The CDR3 loop spans 15 amino acids. The germline V and J ends were trimmed by 1 base and 2 bases, with 9 bases remaining between them. CDR3 bases: TGTGCCAGCAGCCAAGGCCGAAGCTCCAAAAACATTCAGTACTTC. It is translated as CASSQGRSSKNIQYF. Full variable domain (missing parts from reference TRBV3-1 and TRBJ2-4): DTAVSQTPKYLVTQMGNDKSIKCEQNLGHDTMYWYKQDSKKFLKIMFSYNNKELIINETVPNRFSPKSPDKAHLNLHINSLELGDSAVYFCASSQGRSSKNIQYFGAGTRLSVL.